The entry below describes one T cell receptor beta chain. The antigen is not known. V shed 8 bases and J 7 bases; nucleotides not matched to a gene: 4. The germline gives CDR1 MDHEN, CDR2 SYDVKM. This CDR3 is built from 13 residues. The PCR made use of 60 Vbeta and 13 Jbeta primers. This table comes from immunoSEQ multiplex PCR, and its TCRdb copy is limited to in-frame clones, with some not included. In the table there are approximately 120,000 clones, 73% of which are singletons. The sample originates from a study of cytomegalovirus exposure and HLA in healthy donors. Whole-study findings and limits: Cytomegalovirus association was assigned to more than 150 TCR beta chains. Reportedly, diagnosis of cytomegalovirus status by the classifier showed high specificity and sensitivity. TCR beta chain V- and J-gene trimming was linked, in a later analysis, to a missense variant in DCLRE1C.

Material: PBMCs. The sequence was obtained from a man aged 60 to 75 in good health and CMV-seropositive. The chain links TRBV28 to TRBJ2-1, with 11 positions matching TRBD2. The DNA for the CDR3 is TGTGCCAGCTTCCTAGCGGGGGGTAATGAGCAGTTCTTC. Translating gives CASFLAGGNEQFF.